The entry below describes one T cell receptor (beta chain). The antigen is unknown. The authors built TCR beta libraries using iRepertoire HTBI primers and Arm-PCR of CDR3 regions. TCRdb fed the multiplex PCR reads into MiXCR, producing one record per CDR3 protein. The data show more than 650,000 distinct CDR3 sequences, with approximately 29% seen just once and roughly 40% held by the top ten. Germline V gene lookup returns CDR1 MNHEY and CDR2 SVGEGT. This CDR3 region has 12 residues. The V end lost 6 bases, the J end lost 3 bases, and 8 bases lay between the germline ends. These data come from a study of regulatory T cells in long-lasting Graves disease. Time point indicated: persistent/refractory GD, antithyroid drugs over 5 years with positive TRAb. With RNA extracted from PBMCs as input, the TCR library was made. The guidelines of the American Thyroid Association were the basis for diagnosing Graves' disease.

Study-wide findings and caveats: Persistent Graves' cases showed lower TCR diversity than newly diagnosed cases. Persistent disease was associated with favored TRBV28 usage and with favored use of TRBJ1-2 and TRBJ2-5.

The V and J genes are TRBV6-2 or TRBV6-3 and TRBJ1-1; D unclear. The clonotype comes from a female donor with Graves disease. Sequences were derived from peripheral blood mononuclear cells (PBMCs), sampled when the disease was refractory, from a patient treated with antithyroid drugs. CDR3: CASSGPDTEAFF. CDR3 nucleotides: TGTGCCAGCAGCGGCCCGGACACTGAAGCTTTCTTT.